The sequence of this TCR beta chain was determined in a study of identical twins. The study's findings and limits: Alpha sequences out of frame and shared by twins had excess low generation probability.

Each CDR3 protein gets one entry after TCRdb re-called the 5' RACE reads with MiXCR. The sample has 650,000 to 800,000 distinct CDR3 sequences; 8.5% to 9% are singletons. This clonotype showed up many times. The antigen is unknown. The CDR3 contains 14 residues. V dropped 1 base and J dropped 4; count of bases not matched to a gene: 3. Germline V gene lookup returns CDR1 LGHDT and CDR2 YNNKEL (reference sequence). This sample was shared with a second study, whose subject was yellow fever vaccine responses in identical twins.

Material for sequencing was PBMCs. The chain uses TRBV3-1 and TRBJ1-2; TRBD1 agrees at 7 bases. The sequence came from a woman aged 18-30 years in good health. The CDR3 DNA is TGTGCCAGCAGCCAAGTAGGGGGCGGCTATGGCTACACCTTC. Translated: CASSQVGGGYGYTF.